A selection of T cell receptor beta chains follows, all from one sample in a study of lymphopenia after photon versus proton radiotherapy. This table comes from immunoSEQ multiplex PCR, and its TCRdb copy is limited to in-frame clones, with some not included. The sample holds about 16,000 clones, approximately 84% seen once. The specimen was peripheral blood, collected from a patient treated with proton-based radiotherapy. The source is a man between 65 and 85 years old with pancreatic cancer. Both conserved end residues are part of each CDR3. D genes are given only for firm matches. The size field is filled for only some rows; it gives once, few, many or a size class.

CDR3aa: CASSSGNYGYTF
CDR3nt: TGTGCCAGTAGTTCAGGGAACTATGGCTACACCTTC
j_gene: TRBJ1-2
v_gene: TRBV19
d_gene: .
abundance: .

CDR3aa: CASRPGTPSALYEQYF
CDR3nt: TGTGCCAGCAGGCCCGGGACGCCCTCAGCCCTCTACGAGCAGTACTTC
j_gene: TRBJ2-7
v_gene: TRBV6-6
d_gene: .
abundance: once

CDR3aa: CASSRWTEAKNIQYF
CDR3nt: TGTGCCAGCAGCCGATGGACAGAGGCCAAAAACATTCAGTACTTC
j_gene: TRBJ2-4
v_gene: TRBV11-2
d_gene: .
abundance: .

CDR3aa: CASSLSGGDNEQFF
CDR3nt: TGCGCCAGCAGCTTGAGTGGTGGGGACAATGAGCAGTTCTTC
j_gene: TRBJ2-1
v_gene: TRBV5-1
d_gene: .
abundance: once

CDR3aa: CASSYFKTTGTGELFF
CDR3nt: TGTGCCAGCAGTTACTTCAAGACGACAGGGACCGGGGAGCTGTTTTTT
j_gene: TRBJ2-2
v_gene: TRBV6-6
d_gene: TRBD1
abundance: .

CDR3aa: CASSMGPWFTEAFF
CDR3nt: TGTGCCAGTAGTATGGGGCCCTGGTTCACTGAAGCTTTCTTT
j_gene: TRBJ1-1
v_gene: TRBV19
d_gene: .
abundance: .

CDR3aa: CARRQGAGANVLTF
CDR3nt: TGTGCCCGTAGACAGGGGGCTGGGGCCAACGTCCTGACTTTC
j_gene: TRBJ2-6
v_gene: TRBV30
d_gene: TRBD1
abundance: .

CDR3aa: CASNPYTGNEQFF
CDR3nt: TGTGCCAGCAACCCCTATACAGGAAATGAGCAGTTCTTC
j_gene: TRBJ2-1
v_gene: TRBV6-5
d_gene: .
abundance: few

CDR3aa: CASGSHEEGLAGGPTVNEQYF
CDR3nt: TGTGCTAGTGGTTCCCATGAAGAGGGACTAGCGGGAGGGCCTACTGTCAACGAGCAGTACTTC
j_gene: TRBJ2-7
v_gene: TRBV12-5
d_gene: TRBD2
abundance: .

CDR3aa: CASSFSAGERQPQHF
CDR3nt: TGTGCCAGCAGTTTCTCCGCGGGGGAGAGACAGCCCCAGCATTTT
j_gene: TRBJ1-5
v_gene: TRBV28
d_gene: .
abundance: .

CDR3aa: CASSLFRGKNEQFF
CDR3nt: TGTGCCAGCAGCTTATTTCGCGGGAAGAATGAGCAGTTCTTC
j_gene: TRBJ2-1
v_gene: TRBV11-3
d_gene: .
abundance: .

CDR3aa: CASSLGNNEQFF
CDR3nt: TGTGCCAGCAGCCTGGGGAACAATGAGCAGTTCTTC
j_gene: TRBJ2-1
v_gene: TRBV7-9
d_gene: .
abundance: .

CDR3aa: CASSGWSLGPTPPGELFF
CDR3nt: TGTGCCAGCAGCGGCTGGTCGCTGGGGCCTACCCCACCGGGGGAGCTGTTTTTT
j_gene: TRBJ2-2
v_gene: TRBV7-9
d_gene: .
abundance: few

CDR3aa: CASSGENNQPQHF
CDR3nt: TGTGCCAGCTCCGGGGAGAACAATCAGCCCCAGCATTTT
j_gene: TRBJ1-5
v_gene: TRBV2
d_gene: .
abundance: .

CDR3aa: CASSRSQTYGYTF
CDR3nt: TGTGCCAGCAGTAGATCACAGACCTATGGCTACACCTTC
j_gene: TRBJ1-2
v_gene: TRBV27
d_gene: .
abundance: few

CDR3aa: CASNPRDSNQPQHF
CDR3nt: TGTGCCAGCAACCCGAGGGATAGCAATCAGCCCCAGCATTTT
j_gene: TRBJ1-5
v_gene: TRBV27
d_gene: .
abundance: .

CDR3aa: CASSLGAGGYTF
CDR3nt: TGTGCCAGCAGCCTCGGTGCGGGTGGCTACACCTTC
j_gene: TRBJ1-2
v_gene: TRBV6-1
d_gene: .
abundance: .

CDR3aa: CASSFIGIAEAFF
CDR3nt: TGTGCCAGCAGCTTTATCGGAATCGCTGAAGCTTTCTTT
j_gene: TRBJ1-1
v_gene: TRBV7-8
d_gene: .
abundance: .

CDR3aa: CASSPGTEIYGYTF
CDR3nt: TGTGCCAGCAGCCCGGGGACAGAAATCTATGGCTACACCTTC
j_gene: TRBJ1-2
v_gene: TRBV6-5
d_gene: TRBD1
abundance: .

CDR3aa: CSVEDRLGQGISNEQFF
CDR3nt: TGCAGCGTTGAAGATCGGCTCGGACAGGGGATCTCCAATGAGCAGTTCTTC
j_gene: TRBJ2-1
v_gene: TRBV29-1
d_gene: TRBD1
abundance: few

CDR3aa: CSVTPRPGQGAQGTEAFF
CDR3nt: TGCAGCGTTACCCCGCGCCCGGGACAGGGGGCGCAGGGGACTGAAGCTTTCTTT
j_gene: TRBJ1-1
v_gene: TRBV29-1
d_gene: TRBD1
abundance: .

CDR3aa: CASRVTAAQETQYF
CDR3nt: TGTGCCAGCAGGGTGACAGCAGCCCAAGAGACCCAGTACTTC
j_gene: TRBJ2-5
v_gene: TRBV6-1
d_gene: .
abundance: .

CDR3aa: CASSLGGRRPGADTQYF
CDR3nt: TGTGCCAGCAGCTTGGGGGGGAGGCGGCCGGGCGCAGATACGCAGTATTTT
j_gene: TRBJ2-3
v_gene: TRBV5-4
d_gene: .
abundance: .

CDR3aa: CASSFVGQGDGNTIYF
CDR3nt: TGTGCCAGCAGCTTCGTGGGACAGGGTGATGGAAACACCATATATTTT
j_gene: TRBJ1-3
v_gene: TRBV7-9
d_gene: TRBD1
abundance: once

CDR3aa: CASSLGLETPGDEQYF
CDR3nt: TGTGCCAGCAGCTTAGGCCTGGAGACCCCAGGCGACGAGCAGTACTTC
j_gene: TRBJ2-7
v_gene: TRBV13
d_gene: .
abundance: .

CDR3aa: CASSLGPGGVHNEQFF
CDR3nt: TGTGCCAGCAGCTTGGGCCCGGGGGGAGTCCACAATGAGCAGTTCTTC
j_gene: TRBJ2-1
v_gene: TRBV5-8
d_gene: TRBD2
abundance: .

CDR3aa: CAASTGTDLSPLHF
CDR3nt: TGTGCCGCCTCTACCGGGACCGACTTATCACCCCTCCACTTT
j_gene: TRBJ1-6
v_gene: TRBV10-3
d_gene: .
abundance: .

CDR3aa: CASSLALGAETNEKLFF
CDR3nt: TGTGCCAGCAGCTTAGCCCTTGGGGCAGAAACTAATGAAAAACTGTTTTTT
j_gene: TRBJ1-4
v_gene: TRBV7-6
d_gene: .
abundance: once

CDR3aa: CASSLEPGGGTDTQYF
CDR3nt: TGTGCCAGCAGCTTAGAGCCAGGGGGTGGCACAGATACGCAGTATTTT
j_gene: TRBJ2-3
v_gene: TRBV7-9
d_gene: TRBD1
abundance: .

CDR3aa: CASSVVVKSEAFF
CDR3nt: TGTGCCAGCAGCGTAGTTGTTAAATCTGAAGCTTTCTTT
j_gene: TRBJ1-1
v_gene: TRBV9
d_gene: .
abundance: .

CDR3aa: CASSHKSSGSTGELFF
CDR3nt: TGTGCCAGCAGCCACAAGTCTAGCGGGAGCACCGGGGAGCTGTTTTTT
j_gene: TRBJ2-2
v_gene: TRBV13
d_gene: TRBD2
abundance: .

CDR3aa: CASSIVYNSPLHF
CDR3nt: TGTGCCAGTAGTATCGTCTATAATTCACCCCTCCACTTT
j_gene: TRBJ1-6
v_gene: TRBV19
d_gene: .
abundance: .

CDR3aa: CASSVPGDKTQYF
CDR3nt: TGTGCCAGCAGCGTACCTGGGGACAAGACCCAGTACTTC
j_gene: TRBJ2-5
v_gene: TRBV9
d_gene: .
abundance: .